This TCR beta chain was recovered during a study of post-analysis software for immune sequencing data. A few counts support this clonotype. As yet, its antigen is unknown. Trimming at V came to 6 bases and at J to 13 bases, leaving 11 bases not matched to a gene. The CDR3 extends over 13 amino acids. Germline values: CDR1 MNHNS, CDR2 SASEGT. Unique molecular identifiers were built into the TCR beta cDNA libraries. Using its own MiXCR run on the PCR reads, TCRdb lists one record per CDR3 protein. The profile covers about 820,000 distinct CDR3 sequences, with 53% appearing a single time and around 4.5% taken by the ten largest. Study-level results: Elevated frequency relative to controls characterized several TRBV segments in patients, TRBV5-6, TRBV5-1 and TRBV20-1 among them.

This chain connects TRBV6-1 to TRBJ2-1; 8 bases map to TRBD2. Sequenced: blood. The sequence was obtained from a girl aged 5 to 17 with multiple sclerosis. The CDR3 here is CASSDLPGLGQFF. The CDR3 bases are TGTGCCAGCAGCGACCTGCCGGGACTAGGACAGTTCTTC.